A single sample gave rise to the 31 T cell receptor beta chains below, sequenced in a study of Ad26.COV2.S vaccination and SARS-CoV-2 variants. Assay: immunoSEQ multiplex PCR; the TCRdb copy retains only in-frame clones and omits some. The sample shows 400,000 to 500,000 clones, 89% of them seen only once. Described treatment: 19 received Ad26.COV2.S at low or high dose, single or two shots; 5 received placebo; per-sample allocation not given. The samples were gathered on day 63 after the first injection of vaccine or placebo. Sequenced here: peripheral blood, sampled in a trial of Ad26.COV2.S vaccine versus placebo. The receptors were sampled from a person aged 18-60 years who received the Ad26.COV2.S COVID-19 vaccine or a placebo.

The chain couples TRBV6-5 to TRBJ1-1; 7 positions agree with TRBD1. Germline loops: CDR1 MNHEY, CDR2 SVGAGI. The V gene end was trimmed by 6 bases and the J gene end by 0 bases; junction bases not matched to a gene: 4. The CDR3 sequence is 14 residues long. CDR3 nucleotides: TGTGCCAGCAGCCCGGGACAGTTGAACACTGAAGCTTTCTTT. As protein: CASSPGQLNTEAFF.

This chain links TRBV7-2 with TRBJ1-5; TRBD1 is a possible D gene (6 bases). The V and J ends lost 5 bases and 5 bases respectively, with 16 bases between them. There are 15 residues in the CDR3. Germline V gives CDR1 SGHTA, CDR2 FQGNSA. The CDR3 region has the DNA TGTGCCAGCAGCCAACAGGGCGGGCTAGATCAGCCCCAGCATTTT. Protein: CASSQQGGLDQPQHF.

V is TRBV4-3 and J is TRBJ1-3, with D unresolved. Trimming removed 0 bases at V and 1 base at J, with 4 bases between. The CDR3 spans 14 residues. Germline assignment: CDR1 LGHNA and CDR2 YSLEER. In DNA, the CDR3 is TGCGCCAGCAGCCAAGAAGGTTCTGGAAACACCATATATTTT. Translating gives CASSQEGSGNTIYF.

This rearrangement joins TRBV4-3 to TRBJ2-5; perhaps TRBD2 as D (5 bases). Germline values: CDR1 LGHNA, CDR2 YSLEER. The CDR3 covers 16 residues. V lost 1 base, J lost 2 bases, and 14 bases lay in between. CDR3 in amino acids: CASSQAEGLGQETQYF. CDR3 coding DNA: TGCGCCAGCAGCCAAGCAGAGGGCCTAGGACAAGAGACCCAGTACTTC.

The gene calls are TRBV2 and TRBJ1-3; D uncertain. Germline loops: CDR1 SNHLY, CDR2 FYNNEI. The CDR3 totals 14 residues. Trimming removed 3 bases from V and 4 bases from J, with 10 bases in between. The CDR3 region has the DNA TGTGCCAGCAGTGACCCGATGGGGGGAAACACCATATATTTT. As protein: CASSDPMGGNTIYF. The full variable domain, with the rest looked up from reference TRBV2 and TRBJ1-3, is EPEVTQTPSHQVTQMGQEVILRCVPISNHLYFYWYRQILGQKVEFLVSFYNNEISEKSEIFDDQFSVERPDGSNFTLKIRSTKLEDSAMYFCASSDPMGGNTIYFGEGSWLTVV.

This clone was recorded only once. The CDR3 DNA follows: TGTGCCAGCAGTTCCGAACTATACTTCTTC. Residues: CASSSELYFF. The genes are TRBV6-6 and TRBJ2-1; no clear D. Germline values: CDR1 MNHNY, CDR2 SVGAGI (reference sequence). This CDR3 contains 10 residues. The V and J ends lost 4 bases and 16 bases respectively, with 11 bases between them.

The V gene is TRBV7-9, the J gene TRBJ2-7; no definite D call. V was cut by 5 bases and J by 0 bases, with 8 bases left in between. Looked up from germline, CDR1 is SEHNR and CDR2 is FQNEAQ (reference sequence). This CDR3 has 13 amino acids. The CDR3 region is CASSPGVSYEQYF. The CDR3 DNA reads as TGTGCCAGCAGCCCTGGGGTCTCCTACGAGCAGTACTTC.

V is TRBV5-5 and J is TRBJ1-1; TRBD1 agrees at 8 bases. The germline V gene encodes CDR1 SGHKS and CDR2 YYEKEE (reference sequence). This CDR3 spans 16 amino acids. After removal of 2 bases from V and 6 bases from J, the junction contained 12 bases not matched to a gene. The CDR3 nucleotides are TGTGCCAGCAGCTTCGGGTTAGGGACAGGTCGTTCTGAAGCTTTCTTT. It is translated as CASSFGLGTGRSEAFF.

This chain links TRBV19 with TRBJ2-1, with TRBD2 identical over 10 bases. This CDR3 is 16 amino acids long. From germline, CDR1 is LNHDA and CDR2 SQIVND (reference sequence). V lost 5 bases to trimming and J lost 3 bases; unmatched junction nucleotides: 7. CDR3 protein: CASSPGTSGNYNEQFF. In nucleotides, the CDR3 is TGTGCCAGTAGTCCGGGTACTAGCGGGAACTACAATGAGCAGTTCTTC.

J is TRBJ2-3 and V is TRBV7-9, with D tentatively TRBD2 (5 bases). Germline V gene sequence: CDR1 SEHNR, CDR2 FQNEAQ (reference sequence). The V gene lost 3 bases and the J gene lost 3 bases, with 16 bases spanning the gap. The CDR3 contains 16 residues. This chain's CDR3 is CASSFVLAPSTDTQYF. DNA of the CDR3: TGTGCCAGCAGCTTTGTCCTAGCCCCCTCTACAGATACGCAGTATTTT.

This clone was recorded only once. The chain combines TRBV13 with TRBJ2-7; no reliable D call. The CDR3 spans 15 residues. Germline assignment: CDR1 PRHDT and CDR2 FYEKMQ (reference sequence). Between the trimmed V and J ends, which lost 0 bases and 6 bases, there was a span of 15 bases. Here the CDR3 reads CASSLGGRPRVEQYV. The DNA of the CDR3 is TGTGCCAGCAGCTTAGGAGGTCGTCCAAGGGTCGAGCAGTACGTC.

The V call is TRBV6-5, the J call TRBJ2-2; TRBD1 aligns across 8 bases. The CDR3 covers 14 residues. V dropped 6 bases and J dropped 6; count of bases not matched to a gene: 6. CDR1 and CDR2 from the germline V gene are MNHEY and SVGAGI. The CDR3 nucleotides read TGTGCCAGCAGGCCCTCAGGGGGCTCCGGGGAGCTGTTTTTT. Protein product: CASRPSGGSGELFF.

This chain links TRBV30 with TRBJ2-1, with D unclear. Germline values: CDR1 GTSNPN, CDR2 SVGIG (reference sequence). V lost 3 bases and J lost 0, with 9 bases in between. CDR3 length: 14 amino acids. This chain's CDR3 is CAWRVWGSYNEQFF. The DNA for the CDR3 is TGTGCCTGGAGGGTCTGGGGCTCCTACAATGAGCAGTTCTTC.

The V and J genes are TRBV7-6 and TRBJ2-5; possible D gene TRBD2, 6 bases. CDR3 size: 14 residues. V was shortened by 2 bases and J by 6 bases, with 13 bases between the two germline ends. Germline CDR1 is SGHVS and CDR2 is FNYEAQ. The DNA for the CDR3 is TGTGCCAGCAGCTTACAGTCGGGGGAGAAGACCCAGTACTTC. Its translation is CASSLQSGEKTQYF.

The count of this clone is one. This chain uses TRBV28 with TRBJ1-5; D gene uncertain. CDR3 length equals 13 residues. From germline, CDR1 is MDHEN and CDR2 SYDVKM. Trimming removed 6 bases at V and 9 bases at J, with 15 bases between. This CDR3 reads CASSSPARLPQHF. The CDR3 DNA sequence: TGTGCCAGCAGCTCCCCTGCCCGGCTGCCCCAGCATTTT.

The chain has TRBV5-1 and TRBJ2-5, with 7 positions matching TRBD2. CDR3 size: 14 residues. The germline V gene has CDR1 SGHRS and CDR2 YFSETQ. After removal of 4 bases from V and 2 bases from J, the junction contained 5 bases not matched to a gene. The CDR3 sequence: CASSGVAGQETQYF. In nucleotides, the CDR3 is TGCGCCAGCAGCGGGGTAGCGGGTCAAGAGACCCAGTACTTC.

The chain joins TRBV9 to TRBJ2-5; D is perhaps TRBD1 (6 bases). Germline V gives CDR1 SGDLS, CDR2 YYNGEE. The V end lost 0 bases, the J end lost 8 bases, and 11 bases lay between the germline ends. The CDR3 extends over 13 amino acids. The CDR3 is CASSVVARGTQYF. CDR3 DNA: TGTGCCAGCAGCGTAGTGGCCAGGGGTACCCAGTACTTC.

This clone was found a few times. J is TRBJ2-7 and V is TRBV10-1; weak D call: TRBD1 (6 bases). Germline CDR1 and CDR2: WNHNN and SYGVQD (reference sequence). V lost 2 bases and J 5 bases, leaving 13 bases between the germline ends. The CDR3 sequence is 14 residues long. CDR3 in DNA: TGCGCCAGCAGTGAGACCCGGACAGCCGACGAGCAGTACGTC. Encoded protein: CASSETRTADEQYV.

V is TRBV5-8 and J is TRBJ2-5; D may be TRBD1 or TRBD2 (5 bases each). Deletions cut 2 bases from V and 5 bases from J, with 13 bases between. The CDR3 spans 14 residues. CDR1 SGHTS and CDR2 YDEGEE come from the germline V gene. The CDR3 DNA reads as TGTGCCAGCAGCTTAGGGGAGATAGGGGAGACCCAGTACTTC. Its protein product is CASSLGEIGETQYF.

This sequence joins TRBV29-1 and TRBJ1-5; D is uncertain. From germline, CDR1 is SQVTM and CDR2 ANQGSEA. V was cut by 5 bases and J by 6 bases, with 11 bases left in between. The CDR3 covers 12 residues. CDR3 sequence: CSVSRAGQPQHF. The CDR3 DNA follows: TGCAGCGTTTCAAGGGCCGGTCAGCCCCAGCATTTT.

The J gene is TRBJ2-3, the V gene TRBV4-3, with D perhaps TRBD1 (6 bases). Deletions cut 2 bases from V and 1 base from J, with 16 bases between. There are 17 residues in the CDR3. Germline assignment: CDR1 LGHNA and CDR2 YSLEER. The CDR3 bases are TGCGCCAGCAGCCAAAGGGGGACGGGGCGGCGCACAGATACGCAGTATTTT. It encodes CASSQRGTGRRTDTQYF.

The chain links TRBV4-2 to TRBJ2-7; D uncertain. Germline-derived CDR1 and CDR2 are LGHNA and YNFKEQ. Trimming removed 1 base from V and 2 bases from J, with 15 bases in between. This CDR3 has 16 amino acids. The DNA of the CDR3 is TGTGCCAGCAGCCAAGTTGGCGGACCTCAACCCTACGAGCAGTACGTC. As protein: CASSQVGGPQPYEQYV.

The V gene is TRBV29-1, the J gene TRBJ1-2; D is uncertain. Trimming shortened V by 1 base and J by 8 bases, and 17 bases separated the two germline ends. The germline V gene encodes CDR1 SQVTM and CDR2 ANQGSEA. The CDR3 is 14 amino acids. This chain's CDR3 is CSVEADHWVRGYTF. In DNA form, the CDR3 reads TGCAGCGTTGAAGCCGACCATTGGGTCCGCGGCTACACCTTC.

The gene calls are TRBV24-1 and TRBJ1-5, with a possible D match to TRBD1 (6 bases). Trimming shortened V by 3 bases and J by 11 bases, and 13 bases separated the two germline ends. The germline V gene encodes CDR1 KGHDR and CDR2 SFDVKD. There are 13 residues in the CDR3. The CDR3 loop is CATSDQDSRAQHF. The CDR3 DNA reads as TGTGCCACCAGTGATCAGGACAGTCGGGCCCAGCATTTT.

V usage is TRBV10-2 and J usage is TRBJ2-1; D is unresolved. Trimming shortened V by 7 bases and J by 8 bases, and 9 bases separated the two germline ends. The CDR3 runs to 11 residues. Germline CDR1 WSHSY, CDR2 SAAADI. Here the CDR3 reads CASNFWDEQFF. The CDR3 DNA reads as TGCGCCAGCAATTTCTGGGATGAGCAGTTCTTC.

J is TRBJ2-7 and V is TRBV29-1; D remains unclear. With 2 bases removed from V and 2 bases from J, the gap between germline ends came to 7 bases. CDR1 is SQVTM and CDR2 is ANQGSEA in the germline V gene. The CDR3 totals 12 residues. The CDR3 coding sequence is TGCAGCGTTGAACTGATCCCCTACGAGCAGTACTTC. This gives the protein CSVELIPYEQYF.

This clone occurred once. V gene TRBV28 combines with J gene TRBJ2-2, with unresolved D. Germline V CDR1 and CDR2: MDHEN, SYDVKM. The CDR3 runs 13 residues. V was cut by 6 bases and J by 0 bases, with 5 bases left in between. As DNA, the CDR3 is TGTGCCAGCAGAGAGGCGAACACCGGGGAGCTGTTTTTT. This translates into CASREANTGELFF.

This clone has a single count. The chain is built from TRBV10-3 and TRBJ2-2, with no clear D. Trimming took off 6 bases at V and 5 bases at J, with 16 bases between the two ends. Germline CDR1 and CDR2: ENHRY and SYGVKD. CDR3 length equals 15 residues. Here the CDR3 reads CAIRNRFHTTGELFF. As DNA, the CDR3 is TGTGCCATCAGGAACAGATTCCATACAACCGGGGAGCTGTTTTTT.

The genes are TRBV2 and TRBJ1-5; D gene uncertain. Trimming left V 6 bases short and J 4 bases short, with 13 bases between. Germline V CDR1 and CDR2: SNHLY, FYNNEI. This CDR3 has 14 amino acids. CDR3 DNA: TGTGCCAGCAGGGGTCGGGCCTCTAATCAGCCCCAGCATTTT. Translated: CASRGRASNQPQHF.

This clone was seen only once. This chain uses TRBV20-1 with TRBJ2-6; 8 bases match TRBD1. The V segment lost 3 bases and the J segment 3 bases; nucleotides outside the gene matches: 10. There are 17 residues in the CDR3. CDR1 and CDR2 from the germline V gene are DFQATT and SNEGSKA (reference sequence). The CDR3 bases are TGCAGTGCTAGTCCCGGACAGGGCTTTTTTGGGGCCAACGTCCTGACTTTC. Residues: CSASPGQGFFGANVLTF.

The V call is TRBV5-1, the J call TRBJ1-6; 9 nucleotides line up with TRBD1. V was pared by 5 bases and J by 10 bases, with 7 bases of the junction left unmatched. The CDR3 runs to 14 residues. Germline V gives CDR1 SGHRS, CDR2 YFSETQ. The CDR3 spells CASREGTGTSPLHF. CDR3 nucleotide sequence: TGCGCCAGCAGGGAGGGGACAGGGACCTCACCCCTCCACTTT.